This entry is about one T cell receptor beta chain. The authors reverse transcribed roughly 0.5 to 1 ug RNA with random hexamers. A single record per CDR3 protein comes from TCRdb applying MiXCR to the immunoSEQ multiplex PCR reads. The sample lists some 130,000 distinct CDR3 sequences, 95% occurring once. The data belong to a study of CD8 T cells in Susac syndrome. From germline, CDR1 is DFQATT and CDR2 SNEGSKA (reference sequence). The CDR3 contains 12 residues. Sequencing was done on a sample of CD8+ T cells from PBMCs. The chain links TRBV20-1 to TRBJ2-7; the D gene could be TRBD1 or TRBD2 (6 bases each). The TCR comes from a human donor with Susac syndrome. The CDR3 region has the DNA TGCAGGGAGGGGGGAGAGACCCACGAGCAGTACTTC. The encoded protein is CREGGETHEQYF.